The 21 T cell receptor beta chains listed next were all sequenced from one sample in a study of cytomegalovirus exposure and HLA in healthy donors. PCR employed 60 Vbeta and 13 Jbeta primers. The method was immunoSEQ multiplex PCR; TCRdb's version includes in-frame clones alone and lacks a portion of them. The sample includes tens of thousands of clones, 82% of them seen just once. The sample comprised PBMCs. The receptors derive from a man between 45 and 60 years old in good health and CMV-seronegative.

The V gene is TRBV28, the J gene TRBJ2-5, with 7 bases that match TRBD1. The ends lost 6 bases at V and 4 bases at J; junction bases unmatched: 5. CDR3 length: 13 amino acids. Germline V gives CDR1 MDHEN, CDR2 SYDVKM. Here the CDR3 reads CASSWDSLETQYF. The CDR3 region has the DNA TGTGCCAGCAGCTGGGACAGCTTAGAGACCCAGTACTTC.

CDR3 coding DNA: TGTGCCAGCAGTCGGCCCGGACAGGGCTATGGCTACACCTTC. This sequence encodes CASSRPGQGYGYTF. The chain combines TRBV28 with TRBJ1-2; TRBD1 matches at 8 bases. Germline CDR1 is MDHEN and CDR2 is SYDVKM. The CDR3 covers 14 residues. V trimming: 5 bases; J trimming: 4 bases; junction bases outside the gene matches: 6.

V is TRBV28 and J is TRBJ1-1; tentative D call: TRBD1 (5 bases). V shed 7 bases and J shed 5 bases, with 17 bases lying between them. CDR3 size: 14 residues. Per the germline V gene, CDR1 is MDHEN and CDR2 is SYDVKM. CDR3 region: CASIGAEIWTEAFF. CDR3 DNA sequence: TGTGCCAGCATAGGGGCCGAAATTTGGACTGAAGCTTTCTTT.

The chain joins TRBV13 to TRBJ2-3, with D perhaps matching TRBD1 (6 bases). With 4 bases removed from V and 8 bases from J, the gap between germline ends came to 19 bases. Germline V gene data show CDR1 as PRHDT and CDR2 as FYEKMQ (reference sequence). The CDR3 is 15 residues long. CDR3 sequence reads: CASSSTGTKRSTQYF. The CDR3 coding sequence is TGTGCCAGCAGCTCCACAGGGACAAAGCGATCTACGCAGTATTTT.

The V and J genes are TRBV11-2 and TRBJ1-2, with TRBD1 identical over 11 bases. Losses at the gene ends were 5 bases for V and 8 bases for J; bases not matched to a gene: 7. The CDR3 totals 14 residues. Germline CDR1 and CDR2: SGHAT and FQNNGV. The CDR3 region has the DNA TGTGCCAGCAGCCCTTTGGGGACAGGGGGAGGCTACACCTTC. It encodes CASSPLGTGGGYTF.

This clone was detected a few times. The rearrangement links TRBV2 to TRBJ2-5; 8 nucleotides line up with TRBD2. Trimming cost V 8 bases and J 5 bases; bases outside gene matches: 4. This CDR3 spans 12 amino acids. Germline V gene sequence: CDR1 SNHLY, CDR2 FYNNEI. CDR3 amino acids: CASLGGRETQYF. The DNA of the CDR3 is TGTGCCAGCCTCGGCGGGAGGGAGACCCAGTACTTC.

The CDR3 loop is CASSQDSTFGNIQYF. The CDR3 DNA sequence: TGCGCCAGCAGCCAAGATTCTACCTTCGGGAACATTCAGTACTTC. V usage is TRBV4-1 and J usage is TRBJ2-4; D unresolved. The CDR3 covers 15 residues. Deletions cut 0 bases from V and 7 bases from J, with 13 bases between. The V gene's germline CDR1 is MGHRA and CDR2 YSYEKL.

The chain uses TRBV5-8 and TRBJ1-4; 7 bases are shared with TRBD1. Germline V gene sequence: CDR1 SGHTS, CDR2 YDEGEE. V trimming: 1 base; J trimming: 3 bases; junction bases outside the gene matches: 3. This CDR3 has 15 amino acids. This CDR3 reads CASSLTGVANEKLFF. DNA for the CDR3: TGTGCCAGCAGCTTGACAGGGGTGGCTAATGAAAAACTGTTTTTT. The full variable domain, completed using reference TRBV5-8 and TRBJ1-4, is EAGVTQSPTHLIKTRGQQATLRCSPISGHTSVYWYQQALGLGLQFLLWYDEGEERNRGNFPPRFSGRQFPNYSSELNVNALELEDSALYLCASSLTGVANEKLFFGSGTQLSVL.

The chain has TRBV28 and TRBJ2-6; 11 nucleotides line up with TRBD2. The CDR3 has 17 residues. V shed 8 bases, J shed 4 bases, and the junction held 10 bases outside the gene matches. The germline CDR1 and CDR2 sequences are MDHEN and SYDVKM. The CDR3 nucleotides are TGTGCCAGCTCACCCCTAGCGGGAGGCTCCGGGGCCAACGTCCTGACTTTC. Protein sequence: CASSPLAGGSGANVLTF.

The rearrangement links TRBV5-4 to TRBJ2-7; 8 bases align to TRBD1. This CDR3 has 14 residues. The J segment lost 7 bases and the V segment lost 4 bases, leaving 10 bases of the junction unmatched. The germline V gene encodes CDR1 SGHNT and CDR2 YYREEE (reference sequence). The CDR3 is CASSPGQGVGEQYF. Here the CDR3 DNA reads TGTGCCAGCAGCCCCGGACAGGGTGTGGGAGAGCAGTACTTC.

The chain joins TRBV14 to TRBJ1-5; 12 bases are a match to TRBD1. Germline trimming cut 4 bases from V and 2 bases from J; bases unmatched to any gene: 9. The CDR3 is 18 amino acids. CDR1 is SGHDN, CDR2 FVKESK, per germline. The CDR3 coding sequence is TGTGCCAGCAGCCCCTGGGGACAGGGGGCCATTGGCAATCAGCCCCAGCATTTT. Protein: CASSPWGQGAIGNQPQHF.

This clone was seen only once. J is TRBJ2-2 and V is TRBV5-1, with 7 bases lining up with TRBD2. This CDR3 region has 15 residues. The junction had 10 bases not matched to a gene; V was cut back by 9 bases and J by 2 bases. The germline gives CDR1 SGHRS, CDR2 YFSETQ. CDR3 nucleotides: TGCGCCACCTCCAGGGAGGGTAAAAACACCGGGGAGCTGTTTTTT. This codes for CATSREGKNTGELFF.

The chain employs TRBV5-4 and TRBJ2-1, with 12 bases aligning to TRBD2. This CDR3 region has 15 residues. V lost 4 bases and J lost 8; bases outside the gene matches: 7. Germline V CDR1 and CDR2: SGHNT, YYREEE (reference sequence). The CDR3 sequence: CASSPGLAGSDEQFF. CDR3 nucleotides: TGTGCCAGCAGCCCAGGACTAGCGGGAAGTGATGAGCAGTTCTTC.

The CDR3: CASSLGGGGNTEAFF. CDR3 sequence (DNA): TGTGCCAGCAGCTTAGGGGGAGGGGGGAACACTGAAGCTTTCTTT. The gene calls are TRBV7-9 and TRBJ1-1; perhaps TRBD1 as D (6 bases). This CDR3 contains 15 residues. Deletions cut 1 base from V and 1 base from J, with 10 bases between. Germline V gene lookup returns CDR1 SEHNR and CDR2 FQNEAQ (reference sequence).

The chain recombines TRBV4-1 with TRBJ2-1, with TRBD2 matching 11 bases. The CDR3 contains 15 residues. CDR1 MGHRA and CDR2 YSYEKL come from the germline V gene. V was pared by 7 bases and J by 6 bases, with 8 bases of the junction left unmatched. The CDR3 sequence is CASKIGLAGGNEQFF. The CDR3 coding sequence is TGCGCCAGCAAAATAGGCCTAGCGGGAGGCAATGAGCAGTTCTTC.

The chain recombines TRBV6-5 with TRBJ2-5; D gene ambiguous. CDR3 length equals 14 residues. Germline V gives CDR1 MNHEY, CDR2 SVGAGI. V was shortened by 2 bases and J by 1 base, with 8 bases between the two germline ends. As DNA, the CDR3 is TGTGCCAGCAGTTACAGCCCCGGCCAAGAGACCCAGTACTTC. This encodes CASSYSPGQETQYF.

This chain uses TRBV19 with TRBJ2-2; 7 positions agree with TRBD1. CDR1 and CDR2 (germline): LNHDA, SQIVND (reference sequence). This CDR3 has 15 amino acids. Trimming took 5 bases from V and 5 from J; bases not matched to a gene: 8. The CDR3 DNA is TGTGCCAGTAGTCTTCAGGGGGAAAGAACCGGGGAGCTGTTTTTT. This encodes CASSLQGERTGELFF.

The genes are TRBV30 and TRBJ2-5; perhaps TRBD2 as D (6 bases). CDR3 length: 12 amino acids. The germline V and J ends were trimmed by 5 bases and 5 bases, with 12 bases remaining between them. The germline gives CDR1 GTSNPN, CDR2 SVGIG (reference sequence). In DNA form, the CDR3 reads TGTGCCTGGCGTTGGGGAGGCGAGACCCAGTACTTC. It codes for CAWRWGGETQYF.

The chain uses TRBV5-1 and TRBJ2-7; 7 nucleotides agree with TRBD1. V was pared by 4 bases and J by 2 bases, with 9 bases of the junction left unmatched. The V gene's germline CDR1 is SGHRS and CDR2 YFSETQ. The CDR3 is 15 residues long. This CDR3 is CASSTGVGGTYEQYF. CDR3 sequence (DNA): TGCGCCAGCAGCACTGGCGTAGGGGGCACCTACGAGCAGTACTTC.

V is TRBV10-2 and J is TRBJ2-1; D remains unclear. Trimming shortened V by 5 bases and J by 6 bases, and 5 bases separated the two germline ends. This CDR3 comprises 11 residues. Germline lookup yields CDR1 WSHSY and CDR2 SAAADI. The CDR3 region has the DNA TGCGCCAGCAGTCCAGTCAATGAGCAGTTCTTC. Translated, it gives CASSPVNEQFF.

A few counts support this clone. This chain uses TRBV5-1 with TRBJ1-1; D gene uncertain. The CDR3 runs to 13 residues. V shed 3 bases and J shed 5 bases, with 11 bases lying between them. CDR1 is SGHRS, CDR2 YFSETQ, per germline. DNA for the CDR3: TGCGCCAGCAGCTCCGAACTAGGGACTGAAGCTTTCTTT. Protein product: CASSSELGTEAFF. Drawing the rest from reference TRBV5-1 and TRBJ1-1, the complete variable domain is KAGVTQTPRYLIKTRGQQVTLSCSPISGHRSVSWYQQTPGQGLQFLFEYFSETQRNKGNFPGRFSGRQFSNSRSEMNVSTLELGDSALYLCASSSELGTEAFFGQGTRLTVV.